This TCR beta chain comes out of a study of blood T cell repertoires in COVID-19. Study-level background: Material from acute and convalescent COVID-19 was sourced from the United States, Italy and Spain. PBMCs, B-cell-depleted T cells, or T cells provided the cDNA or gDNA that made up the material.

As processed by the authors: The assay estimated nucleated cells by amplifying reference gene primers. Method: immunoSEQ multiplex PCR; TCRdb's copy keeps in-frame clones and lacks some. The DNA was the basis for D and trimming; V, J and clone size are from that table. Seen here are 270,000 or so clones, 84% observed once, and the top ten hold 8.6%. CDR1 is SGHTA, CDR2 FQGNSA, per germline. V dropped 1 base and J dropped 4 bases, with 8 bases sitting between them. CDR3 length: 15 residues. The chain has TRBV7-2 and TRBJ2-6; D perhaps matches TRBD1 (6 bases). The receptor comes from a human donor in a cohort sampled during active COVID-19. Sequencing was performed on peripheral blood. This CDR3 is CASSLVGGGANVLTF. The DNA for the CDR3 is TGTGCCAGCAGCTTAGTAGGGGGAGGGGCCAACGTCCTGACTTTC. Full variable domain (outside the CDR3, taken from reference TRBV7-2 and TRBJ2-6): GAGVSQSPSNKVTEKGKDVELRCDPISGHTALYWYRQSLGQGLEFLIYFQGNSAPDKSGLPSDRFSAERTGGSVSTLTIQRTQQEDSAVYLCASSLVGGGANVLTFGAGSRLTVL.